One and the same sample provided the 19 T cell receptor beta chains below, sequenced in a study of OX40 agonist ivuxolimab in advanced cancers. Measured with immunoSEQ multiplex PCR; TCRdb has only the in-frame clones, and not every one. This repertoire shows 76,000 or so clones, roughly 85% found once; its top ten account for 0.61%. The sequenced sample was CD4+ or CD8+ T cells sorted from blood, obtained in a trial of the OX40 agonist ivuxolimab. These receptors originate from an adult with an advanced solid tumor such as melanoma, head and neck, liver or kidney cancer.

The chain uses TRBV19 and TRBJ2-4, with TRBD1 matching over 9 bases. The V segment lost 1 base and the J segment 15 bases; nucleotides outside the gene matches: 4. Germline assignment: CDR1 LNHDA and CDR2 SQIVND (reference sequence). CDR3 length: 12 amino acids. The CDR3 protein is CASSIGQGGLYF. In nucleotides, the CDR3 is TGTGCCAGTAGTATAGGACAGGGGGGGTTGTACTTC.

This chain uses TRBV9 with TRBJ2-3; TRBD1 agrees at 9 bases. The CDR3 is 15 residues long. The V gene's germline CDR1 is SGDLS and CDR2 YYNGEE. Trimming removed 0 bases from V and 3 bases from J; junction bases left unmatched: 2. CDR3 protein: CASSVGGTGTDTQYF. Written as DNA, the CDR3 is TGTGCCAGCAGCGTAGGGGGGACAGGGACAGATACGCAGTATTTT.

This clone has a handful of counts. V usage is TRBV30 and J usage is TRBJ1-2; D unclear. In germline, CDR1 is GTSNPN, CDR2 SVGIG (reference sequence). Trimming took 4 bases from V and 4 from J, leaving 7 bases between them. The CDR3 totals 11 residues. CDR3 DNA: TGTGCCTGGACTGATGTCTATGGCTACACCTTC. This encodes CAWTDVYGYTF.

The chain has TRBV4-3 and TRBJ1-3; no clear D. The CDR3 contains 17 residues. Germline CDR1 is LGHNA and CDR2 is YSLEER. The V end was cut by 1 base, the J end by 1 base, with 14 bases between. CDR3 sequence reads: CASSQGSAGLSGNTIYF. CDR3 nucleotides: TGCGCCAGCAGCCAAGGTTCGGCGGGATTGTCTGGAAACACCATATATTTT.

Here the CDR3 DNA reads TGTGCCAGCAGCGTAGCAGGGGGTCCAACCTACGAGCAGTACTTC. Translation: CASSVAGGPTYEQYF. The chain employs TRBV9 and TRBJ2-7; 7 bases align to TRBD1. This CDR3 is built from 15 residues. The germline gives CDR1 SGDLS, CDR2 YYNGEE. The junction had 5 bases not matched to a gene; V was cut back by 0 bases and J by 2 bases.

The genes are TRBV5-6 and TRBJ2-7; D is unclear. V was pared by 1 base and J by 0 bases, with 11 bases between. The CDR3 has 15 residues. The germline CDR1 and CDR2 sequences are SGHDT and YYEEEE. For the CDR3, the DNA is TGTGCCAGCAGCTTGTACGGCCCGAGCTCCTACGAGCAGTACTTC. Translation gives CASSLYGPSSYEQYF.

The CDR3 region is CASTELGGRADTQYF. In DNA, the CDR3 is TGCGCCAGCACCGAGCTGGGGGGGAGGGCAGATACGCAGTATTTT. The chain combines TRBV5-1 with TRBJ2-3; 7 bases fit TRBD2. The junction had 11 bases not matched to a gene; V was cut back by 6 bases and J by 4 bases. The CDR3 spans 15 residues. The germline gives CDR1 SGHRS, CDR2 YFSETQ.

V gene TRBV13 combines with J gene TRBJ1-2; unclear D gene. Germline loops: CDR1 PRHDT, CDR2 FYEKMQ (reference sequence). The ends were cut back, 1 base at V and 4 bases at J, with 7 bases in the middle. CDR3 size: 13 residues. The CDR3 nucleotides are TGTGCCAGCAGCTTAGCGTCGGGCTATGGCTACACCTTC. Translating it yields CASSLASGYGYTF.

The chain recombines TRBV18 with TRBJ2-1; weak D call: TRBD2 (6 bases). V was trimmed by 1 base and J by 5 bases, leaving 12 bases between them. CDR3 size: 15 residues. Germline V gives CDR1 KGHSH, CDR2 LQKENI. The CDR3 DNA sequence: TGTGCCAGCTCACCACGCGGGGAGACAAACAATGAGCAGTTCTTC. This translates into CASSPRGETNNEQFF.

The V call is TRBV11-1, the J call TRBJ1-1; no definite D call. The CDR3 extends over 13 amino acids. The germline V and J ends were trimmed by 1 base and 3 bases, with 6 bases remaining between them. Germline CDR1 and CDR2: SGHAT and FQDESV (reference sequence). The CDR3: CASSLVRDTEAFF. The CDR3, as DNA: TGTGCCAGCAGCTTAGTGCGGGACACTGAAGCTTTCTTT.

This sequence joins TRBV18 and TRBJ1-1; D not resolved. V lost 4 bases to trimming and J lost 4 bases, with 10 bases between them. The CDR3 has 13 amino acids. Germline values: CDR1 KGHSH, CDR2 LQKENI. The CDR3: CASSLTEATEAFF. CDR3 DNA sequence: TGTGCCAGCTCACTCACAGAGGCCACTGAAGCTTTCTTT.

On this clone itself: The same CDR3 can be traced to other DNA sequences in this sample. The V and J genes are TRBV18 and TRBJ2-7, with TRBD1 matching over 7 bases. CDR1 KGHSH and CDR2 LQKENI come from the germline V gene. J gave up 2 bases and V 3 bases, and 4 bases lay outside the gene matches. The CDR3 sequence is 14 residues long. The CDR3 nucleotides are TGTGCCAGCTCACCCCGACAGGGTACCTACGAGCAGTACTTC. Its protein product is CASSPRQGTYEQYF. Full variable domain (rest looked up from reference TRBV18 and TRBJ2-7): NAGVMQNPRHLVRRRGQEARLRCSPMKGHSHVYWYRQLPEEGLKFMVYLQKENIIDESGMPKERFSAEFPKEGPSILRIQQVVRGDSAAYFCASSPRQGTYEQYFGPGTRLTVT.

The J gene is TRBJ2-3, the V gene TRBV5-1, with 8 positions matching TRBD2. V lost 7 bases to trimming and J lost 3 bases; unmatched junction nucleotides: 10. The CDR3 sequence is 15 residues long. Germline assignment: CDR1 SGHRS and CDR2 YFSETQ. In DNA form, the CDR3 reads TGCGCCAGCGACCCGGGACTAGAGCCTACAGATACGCAGTATTTT. It translates to CASDPGLEPTDTQYF.

Regarding this clone: Additional DNA sequences in this sample encode the identical CDR3. V usage is TRBV7-2 and J usage is TRBJ2-5; 9 nucleotides match TRBD1. J lost 5 bases, V lost 5 bases, and 6 bases had no gene match. This CDR3 is 14 amino acids long. CDR1 is SGHTA, CDR2 FQGNSA, per germline. The CDR3 nucleotides are TGTGCCAGCAGCCCAGGACAGGGGAGGGAGACCCAGTACTTC. Amino acids: CASSPGQGRETQYF.

The rearrangement joins TRBV30 to TRBJ1-2; D uncertain. From germline, CDR1 is GTSNPN and CDR2 SVGIG (reference sequence). Trimming took 0 bases from V and 5 from J, leaving 10 bases between them. CDR3 length equals 13 residues. This CDR3 reads CAWSVRREYGYTF. The CDR3 bases are TGTGCCTGGAGTGTACGAAGGGAATATGGCTACACCTTC.

This chain links TRBV7-3 with TRBJ2-3; 7 nucleotides match TRBD1. This CDR3 is built from 13 residues. The trim removed 3 bases at V and 4 bases at J, leaving 1 base unmatched. In germline, CDR1 is SGHTA, CDR2 FQGTGA. This CDR3 reads CASSFTGADTQYF. The CDR3 DNA reads TGTGCCAGCAGCTTCACAGGGGCAGATACGCAGTATTTT.

This chain uses TRBV18 with TRBJ2-1, with a weak D call TRBD2 (6 bases). CDR1 is KGHSH, CDR2 LQKENI, per germline. V was cut by 8 bases and J by 7 bases, with 18 bases left in between. The CDR3 loop spans 14 amino acids. In DNA form, the CDR3 reads TGTGCCAGCCTCCCCCAGGGACTTGAAAATGAGCAGTTCTTC. Residues: CASLPQGLENEQFF. Drawing the rest from reference TRBV18 and TRBJ2-1, the complete variable domain is NAGVMQNPRHLVRRRGQEARLRCSPMKGHSHVYWYRQLPEEGLKFMVYLQKENIIDESGMPKERFSAEFPKEGPSILRIQQVVRGDSAAYFCASLPQGLENEQFFGPGTRLTVL.

In this sample, this clone turned up a few times. V gene TRBV5-1 combines with J gene TRBJ2-7, with D perhaps assigned TRBD1 or TRBD2 (5 bases each). The V gene lost 0 bases and the J gene lost 0 bases, with 13 bases spanning the gap. Germline loops: CDR1 SGHRS, CDR2 YFSETQ. The CDR3 covers 16 residues. The CDR3 nucleotides read TGCGCCAGCAGCTTGGGGCCGGGACGGGACTCCTACGAGCAGTACTTC. This translates into CASSLGPGRDSYEQYF.

The CDR3 reads CASSLYDTGTEAFF. CDR3 coding DNA: TGTGCCAGCAGTCTTTATGACACGGGCACTGAAGCTTTCTTT. This chain uses TRBV6-1 with TRBJ1-1; D unresolved. The V gene lost 5 bases and the J gene lost 4 bases, with 14 bases spanning the gap. The CDR3 loop spans 14 amino acids. The germline CDR1 and CDR2 sequences are MNHNS and SASEGT.